These 27 T cell receptor beta chains were all obtained from the same sample, sequenced in a study of tumor-infiltrating lymphocytes in primary liver carcinoma. Co-extraction yielded RNA and DNA from 20-30 mg of unsorted bulk tissue. From around 0.5 ug of total RNA, TCR beta-specific cDNA was reverse-transcribed using a constant-region primer. Sequencing libraries for TCR beta derived from three nested multiplex PCR rounds that used slightly modified ARM-PCR. The first two PCR rounds used TRBV1-TRBV30 primers with a Cbeta primer, about 9 cycles each. TCRdb itself ran the multiplex PCR reads through MiXCR, one entry per CDR3 protein. The sample contains roughly 120,000 distinct CDR3 sequences, 65% of which appear only once. Sequenced sample: liver tumor tissue from sampling region 1. Regarding subset: tumor region T1, superior pole. These receptors were taken from an older woman with primary liver carcinoma and hepatitis B virus infection.

About this clonotype: A junction end diverges from the germline sequence, so it may reflect a read error. The chain recombines TRBV28 with TRBJ2-7, with TRBD2 matching 7 bases. The CDR3 has 15 amino acids. The germline gives CDR1 MDHEN, CDR2 SYDVKM. The CDR3 region has the DNA TGTGCCAGCAGTCCCAGCGGGACCGACTCCTACAAGCAGTACTTC. Translating it yields CASSPSGTDSYKQYF.

Of note for this clonotype: A much larger clone differs by one base, so this may be a read error. The chain combines TRBV6-6 with TRBJ1-2; D not resolved. V shed 2 bases and J shed 8 bases, with 12 bases lying between them. Looked up from germline, CDR1 is MNHNY and CDR2 is SVGAGI (reference sequence). The CDR3 runs 13 residues. The CDR3 DNA reads TGTGCCAGCAGTTACAGCCGAGAGCGGGGCTACACCTTC. Translated, it gives CASSYSRERGYTF.

As for this clonotype: With a much larger clone just one base away, this may be a read error. The chain combines TRBV5-6 with TRBJ1-1; D unresolved. Germline assignment: CDR1 SGHDT and CDR2 YYEEEE. This CDR3 region has 13 residues. The CDR3 DNA sequence: TGTGTCAGCAGCTTCCAGGAGGGCACTGAAGCTTTCTTT. It encodes CVSSFQEGTEAFF.

This clonotype was found many times. J is TRBJ2-1 and V is TRBV6-2 or TRBV6-3, with 8 bases lining up with TRBD2. The CDR3 totals 15 residues. The germline V gene has CDR1 MNHEY and CDR2 SVGEGT. V lost 5 bases, J lost 2 bases, and 5 bases stayed unmatched. The CDR3 is CASSLLADAYNEQFF. The CDR3 DNA sequence: TGTGCCAGCAGTCTACTAGCGGACGCCTACAATGAGCAGTTCTTC.

The chain employs TRBV11-2 and TRBJ2-5; TRBD1 might be the D (7 bases). In germline, CDR1 is SGHAT, CDR2 FQNNGV. The CDR3 consists of 14 residues. V was pared by 1 base and J by 5 bases, with 11 bases between. CDR3 DNA sequence: TGTGCCAGCAGCTTAGCAGGGGGGTGGGAGACCCAGTACTTC. As protein: CASSLAGGWETQYF.

Comments on this clonotype: This sequence may be a read error, since a much larger clone differs from it by one base. This sequence joins TRBV6-2 or TRBV6-3 and TRBJ2-3; the match to TRBD2 covers 9 bases. From germline, CDR1 is MNHEY and CDR2 SVGEGT. The CDR3 is 17 amino acids. V dropped 6 bases and J dropped 0; count of bases not matched to a gene: 10. This chain's CDR3 is CASRNPTGLASTDTQYF. As DNA, the CDR3 is TGTGCCAGCAGAAACCCAACGGGACTAGCTAGCACAGATACGCAGTATTTT.

The chain is built from TRBV6-5 and TRBJ1-5, with a weak D call TRBD1 (5 bases). CDR3 length equals 13 residues. Germline V gene sequence: CDR1 MNHEY, CDR2 SVGAGI. As DNA, the CDR3 is TGTGTCAGGAGTTACGCGGGGGGTCAGCCCCAGCATTTT. Translation gives CVRSYAGGQPQHF.

As to this clonotype: The junction departs from the called germline gene at one end, perhaps through a read error. The chain joins TRBV20-1 to TRBJ2-3, with D perhaps matching TRBD2 (5 bases). The CDR3 covers 14 residues. CDR1 is DFQATT and CDR2 is SNEGSKA in the germline V gene (reference sequence). The CDR3 region is CSTRDPNLRDTQYF. CDR3 DNA: TGCAGTACTAGAGATCCCAACCTAAGAGATACGCAGTATTTT.

Of note for this clonotype: This could be a read error, since a much larger clone is one nucleotide away. The chain uses TRBV4-2 and TRBJ2-4, with TRBD2 as a possible D gene (7 bases). The CDR3 is 15 residues long. Looked up from germline, CDR1 is LGHNA and CDR2 is YNFKEQ. CDR3 DNA sequence: TGTGCCAGCAGCCAAGAAGGGGGGGCCAATAACATTCAGTACTTC. This translates into CASSQEGGANNIQYF.

This clonotype has more than one count but fewer than ten. Relative to the germline gene, one junction end is altered; a read error may explain this. This chain links TRBV11-1 with TRBJ2-2; D is ambiguous. The length of the CDR3 is 13 residues. CDR1 is SGHAT, CDR2 FQDESV, per germline (reference sequence). In DNA, the CDR3 is TGTTCCAGCAGCAGAGGTCTGGGAGGGGAGCTGTTTTTT. Translating gives CSSSRGLGGELFF.

This clonotype was counted ten times or more. V gene TRBV6-1 combines with J gene TRBJ2-3, with TRBD1 identical over 9 bases. With 3 bases clipped from V and 5 bases from J, the junction kept 15 bases outside the gene matches. The CDR3 runs to 18 residues. Germline CDR1 reads MNHNS; CDR2 reads SASEGT. The CDR3 region is CASSDLHATGGVQDTQYF. The CDR3 coding sequence is TGTGCCAGCAGTGACCTTCATGCGACAGGGGGGGTTCAAGATACGCAGTATTTT.

To note about this clonotype: Relative to the germline gene, one junction end is altered; a read error may explain this. V gene TRBV29-1 combines with J gene TRBJ2-5; unclear D gene. The CDR3 runs to 11 residues. Germline loops: CDR1 SQVTM, CDR2 ANQGSEA. The CDR3 spells CSVNRQETHYF. The CDR3 DNA reads TGCAGCGTGAACCGGCAAGAGACCCACTACTTC.

Points on this clonotype: At one end, the junction sequence differs from germline, possibly due to a read error. This chain joins TRBV7-8 and TRBJ2-1; perhaps TRBD2 as D (5 bases). The CDR3 has 16 residues. Germline CDR1 is SGHVS and CDR2 is FQNEAQ. DNA of the CDR3: TGTGCCAGCAGCCCTGTCTGGCTGGGAGAGTACAATGAGGAGTTCTTC. This translates into CASSPVWLGEYNEEFF.

The table lists this clonotype with a few counts. V usage is TRBV28 and J usage is TRBJ2-7; D perhaps matches TRBD2 (6 bases). Trimming stripped 4 bases from V and 0 bases from J, with 13 bases between. Germline CDR1 reads MDHEN; CDR2 reads SYDVKM. This CDR3 has 15 residues. This CDR3 reads CASSSRTISSYEQYF. For the CDR3, the DNA is TGTGCCAGCAGTTCCCGGACTATCTCCTCCTACGAGCAGTACTTC. Drawing the rest from reference TRBV28 and TRBJ2-7, the complete variable domain is DVKVTQSSRYLVKRTGEKVFLECVQDMDHENMFWYRQDPGLGLRLIYFSYDVKMKEKGDIPEGYSVSREKKERFSLILESASTNQTSMYLCASSSRTISSYEQYFGPGTRLTVT.

This clonotype has a count of ten or more. The chain recombines TRBV5-1 with TRBJ1-1; D not resolved. Deletions cut 4 bases from V and 0 bases from J, with 10 bases between. From germline, CDR1 is SGHRS and CDR2 YFSETQ. The CDR3 loop spans 14 amino acids. CDR3 protein: CASSPDRMNTEAFF. CDR3 in DNA: TGCGCCAGCAGCCCCGATAGAATGAACACTGAAGCTTTCTTT. The complete variable domain, with remaining parts taken from reference TRBV5-1 and TRBJ1-1, reads KAGVTQTPRYLIKTRGQQVTLSCSPISGHRSVSWYQQTPGQGLQFLFEYFSETQRNKGNFPGRFSGRQFSNSRSEMNVSTLELGDSALYLCASSPDRMNTEAFFGQGTRLTVV.

A remark on this clonotype: The missing conserved phenylalanine or tryptophan at the end of this CDR3 makes a read error likely. The chain is built from TRBV11-2 and TRBJ2-7; D assignment may be TRBD1 or TRBD2 (7 bases each). Germline CDR1 is SGHAT and CDR2 is FQNNGV. V was pared by 6 bases and J by 6 bases, with 27 bases between. The CDR3 contains 17 residues. CDR3 DNA sequence: TGTGCCAGCAGATGGCGACTAACGGGAGGCCCAGGGGGCGAGCAGTACTCC. Amino acids: CASRWRLTGGPGGEQYS.

As for this clonotype: The missing conserved phenylalanine or tryptophan at the end of this CDR3 makes a read error likely. The chain joins TRBV28 to TRBJ2-1; perhaps TRBD1 as D (5 bases). The CDR3 consists of 15 residues. The germline V gene encodes CDR1 MDHEN and CDR2 SYDVKM. V gave up 7 bases and J gave up 6 bases, with 19 bases separating them. CDR3 amino acids: CASTAGIELCNEQFY. For the CDR3, the DNA is TGTGCCAGCACCGCAGGGATTGAGCTCTGCAATGAGCAGTTCTAC.

Comments on this clonotype: An end of the junction differs from the germline gene, which may be a read error. V is TRBV12-5 and J is TRBJ1-3; D gene uncertain. This CDR3 has 14 amino acids. Germline values: CDR1 LGHNT, CDR2 FRNRAP. CDR3 sequence reads: CAGGLGISGKTIYF. CDR3 nucleotide sequence: TGTGCTGGTGGTTTGGGGATCTCTGGAAAGACCATATATTTT.

Worth noting for this clonotype: Its ends do not fully match the called genes, so a read error is possible. The chain has TRBV11-2 and TRBJ1-2, with 7 bases matching TRBD1. Germline V gene sequence: CDR1 SGHAT, CDR2 FQNNGV. The CDR3 extends over 12 amino acids. CDR3 sequence: CANSPQGWGYTF. CDR3 sequence (DNA): TGTGCCAACAGCCCACAGGGGTGGGGCTATACCTTC.

The chain couples TRBV7-8 to TRBJ2-2; D may be TRBD1 (6 bases). This CDR3 contains 15 residues. V was cut by 1 base and J by 7 bases, with 13 bases left in between. The germline V gene has CDR1 SGHVS and CDR2 FQNEAQ. In DNA, the CDR3 is TGTGCCAGCAGCTTAGAACAGGGATATCACGGGGAGCTGTTTTTT. Translated: CASSLEQGYHGELFF.

The chain employs TRBV12-3 or TRBV12-4 and TRBJ2-3; possible D gene TRBD2, 6 bases. V was cut by 6 bases and J by 3 bases, with 22 bases left in between. The CDR3 totals 17 residues. The CDR3 protein is CASSASWGMAGTDTQYF. CDR3 nucleotide sequence: TGTGCCAGCAGCGCGTCCTGGGGCATGGCGGGGACAGATACGCAGTATTTT.

Comments on this clonotype: The junction departs from the called germline gene at one end, perhaps through a read error. The chain joins TRBV14 to TRBJ1-2, with no clear D. This CDR3 is built from 13 residues. Germline CDR1 SGHDN, CDR2 FVKESK. CDR3 sequence: CASSQRQSYGCTF. The DNA for the CDR3 is TGTGCCAGCAGCCAAAGGCAGTCCTATGGCTGCACCTTC.

The chain carries TRBV11-2 and TRBJ2-1; D not certain. The V gene's germline CDR1 is SGHAT and CDR2 FQNNGV. V was pared by 3 bases and J by 5 bases, with 17 bases between. The CDR3 contains 16 residues. Here the CDR3 reads CASSFSQHLRDNEQFF. Written as DNA, the CDR3 is TGTGCCAGCAGCTTTTCCCAGCATTTAAGAGACAATGAGCAGTTCTTC.

As for this clonotype: A read error is likely, as this CDR3 ends without the conserved phenylalanine or tryptophan. The V call is TRBV7-9, the J call TRBJ1-1; TRBD1 matches at 8 bases. CDR3 length: 14 amino acids. Germline lookup yields CDR1 SEHNR and CDR2 FQNEAQ (reference sequence). After removal of 5 bases from V and 5 bases from J, the junction contained 7 bases not matched to a gene. The CDR3 loop reads CASSPRTGKTEAFS. Here the CDR3 DNA reads TGTGCCAGCAGCCCCCGGACAGGGAAGACTGAAGCTTTCTCT.

This clonotype was seen a few times. A read error is possible here, since a much larger clone lies one base away. The CDR3 coding sequence is TGTGCCAACAGCCTGGGTAGCCAAGAGACCCAGTACTTC. Its protein is CANSLGSQETQYF. This sequence joins TRBV12-3 or TRBV12-4 and TRBJ2-5; D is uncertain. Trimming shortened V by 10 bases and J by 1 base, and 13 bases separated the two germline ends. The CDR3 consists of 13 residues.

The chain links TRBV28 to TRBJ2-1; 13 nucleotides match TRBD2. From germline, CDR1 is MDHEN and CDR2 SYDVKM. This CDR3 has 15 residues. Losses at the gene ends were 5 bases for V and 5 bases for J; bases not matched to a gene: 3. The CDR3 DNA is TGTGCCAGCAGTCCCGGGACTAGCGGGGACAATGAGCAGTTCTTC. Its protein product is CASSPGTSGDNEQFF. The full variable domain, completed using reference TRBV28 and TRBJ2-1, is DVKVTQSSRYLVKRTGEKVFLECVQDMDHENMFWYRQDPGLGLRLIYFSYDVKMKEKGDIPEGYSVSREKKERFSLILESASTNQTSMYLCASSPGTSGDNEQFFGPGTRLTVL.

The chain employs TRBV2 and TRBJ2-1, with 13 bases fitting TRBD2. V was clipped by 7 bases and J by 7 bases; unmatched bases: 7. Germline V lookup: CDR1 SNHLY, CDR2 FYNNEI. The CDR3 extends over 15 amino acids. The CDR3 region has the DNA TGTGCCAGCACCCGGACTAGCGGGAGTGGTAATGAGCAGTTCTTC. Translation: CASTRTSGSGNEQFF.